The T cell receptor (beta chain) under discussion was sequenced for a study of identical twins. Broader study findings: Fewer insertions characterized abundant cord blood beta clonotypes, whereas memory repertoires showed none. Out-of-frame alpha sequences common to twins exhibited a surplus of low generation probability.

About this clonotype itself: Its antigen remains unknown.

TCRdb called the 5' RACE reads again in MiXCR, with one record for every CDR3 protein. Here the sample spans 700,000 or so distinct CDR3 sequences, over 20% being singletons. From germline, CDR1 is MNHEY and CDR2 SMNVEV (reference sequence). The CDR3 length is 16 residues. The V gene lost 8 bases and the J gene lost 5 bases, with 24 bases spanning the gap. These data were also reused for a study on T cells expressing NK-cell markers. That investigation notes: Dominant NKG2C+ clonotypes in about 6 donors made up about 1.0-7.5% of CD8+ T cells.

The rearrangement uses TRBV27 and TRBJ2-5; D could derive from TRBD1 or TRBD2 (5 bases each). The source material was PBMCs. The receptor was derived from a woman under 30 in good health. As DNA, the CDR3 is TGTGCCAGCTCCTCGTTGAGTGCTCGGGGCGGCGAGACCCAGTACTTC. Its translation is CASSSLSARGGETQYF.